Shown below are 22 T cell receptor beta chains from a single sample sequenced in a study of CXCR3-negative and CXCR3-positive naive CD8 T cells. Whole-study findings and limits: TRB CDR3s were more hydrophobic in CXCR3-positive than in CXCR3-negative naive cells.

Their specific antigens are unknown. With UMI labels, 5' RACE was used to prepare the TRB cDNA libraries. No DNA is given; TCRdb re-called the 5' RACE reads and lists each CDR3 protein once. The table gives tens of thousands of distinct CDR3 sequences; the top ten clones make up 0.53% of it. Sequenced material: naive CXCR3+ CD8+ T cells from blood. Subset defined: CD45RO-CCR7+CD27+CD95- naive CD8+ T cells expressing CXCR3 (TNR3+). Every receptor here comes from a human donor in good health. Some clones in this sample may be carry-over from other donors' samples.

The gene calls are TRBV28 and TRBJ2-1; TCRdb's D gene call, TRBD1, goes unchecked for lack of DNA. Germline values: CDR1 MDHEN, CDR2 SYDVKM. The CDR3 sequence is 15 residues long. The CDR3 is CASRGDSFNYNEQFF.

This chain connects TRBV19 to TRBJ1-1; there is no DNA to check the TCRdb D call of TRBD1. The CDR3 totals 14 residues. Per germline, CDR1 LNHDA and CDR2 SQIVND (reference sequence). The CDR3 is CASSMWGGNTEAFF.

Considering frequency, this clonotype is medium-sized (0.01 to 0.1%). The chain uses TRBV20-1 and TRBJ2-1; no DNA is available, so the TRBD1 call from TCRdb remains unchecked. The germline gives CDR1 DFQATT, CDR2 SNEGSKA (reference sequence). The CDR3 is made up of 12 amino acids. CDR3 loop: CSARLGDVEQFF.

CDR3 sequence reads: CASSKQGHSYEQYF. The chain links TRBV7-6 to TRBJ2-7; with no DNA, the TCRdb D assignment of TRBD1 cannot be verified. Germline V gene sequence: CDR1 SGHVS, CDR2 FNYEAQ. The CDR3 contains 14 residues.

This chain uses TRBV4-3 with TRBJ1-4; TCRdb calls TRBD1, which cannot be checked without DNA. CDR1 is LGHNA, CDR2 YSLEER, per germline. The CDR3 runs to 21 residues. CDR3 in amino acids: CASSQDSRGGTLGSSVEKLFF.

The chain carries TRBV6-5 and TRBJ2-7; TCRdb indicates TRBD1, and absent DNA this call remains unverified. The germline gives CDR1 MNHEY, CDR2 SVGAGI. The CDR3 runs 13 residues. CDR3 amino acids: CASLAAGGREQYF.

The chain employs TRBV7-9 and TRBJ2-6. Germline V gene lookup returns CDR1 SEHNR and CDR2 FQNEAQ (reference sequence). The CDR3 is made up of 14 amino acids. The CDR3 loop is CASNDRRGANVLTF.

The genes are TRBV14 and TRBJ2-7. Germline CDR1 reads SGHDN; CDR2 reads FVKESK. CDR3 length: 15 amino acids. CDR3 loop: CASSQGTGRSYEQYF.

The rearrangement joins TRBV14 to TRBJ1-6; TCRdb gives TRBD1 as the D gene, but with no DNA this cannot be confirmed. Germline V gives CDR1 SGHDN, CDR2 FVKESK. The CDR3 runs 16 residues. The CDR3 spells CASSIGRGQLDSPLHF.

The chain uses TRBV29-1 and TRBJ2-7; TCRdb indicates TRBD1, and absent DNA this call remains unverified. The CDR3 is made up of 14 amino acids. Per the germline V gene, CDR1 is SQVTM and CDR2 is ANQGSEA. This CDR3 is CSVAGTDNSYEQYF.

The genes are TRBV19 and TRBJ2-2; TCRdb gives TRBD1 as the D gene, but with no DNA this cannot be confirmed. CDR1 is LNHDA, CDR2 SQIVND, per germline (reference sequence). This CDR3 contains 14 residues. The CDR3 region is CASSMGGPTGELFF. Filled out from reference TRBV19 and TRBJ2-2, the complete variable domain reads DGGITQSPKYLFRKEGQNVTLSCEQNLNHDAMYWYRQDPGQGLRLIYYSQIVNDFQKGDIAEGYSVSREKKESFPLTVTSAQKNPTAFYLCASSMGGPTGELFFGEGSRLTVL.

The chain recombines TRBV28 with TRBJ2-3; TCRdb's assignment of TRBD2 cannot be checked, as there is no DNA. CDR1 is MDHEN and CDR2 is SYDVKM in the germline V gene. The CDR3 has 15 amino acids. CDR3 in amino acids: CASSGLVVSTDTQYF.

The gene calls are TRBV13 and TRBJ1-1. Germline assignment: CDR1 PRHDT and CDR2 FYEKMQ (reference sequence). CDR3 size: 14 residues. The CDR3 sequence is CASSFRGVGTEAFF.

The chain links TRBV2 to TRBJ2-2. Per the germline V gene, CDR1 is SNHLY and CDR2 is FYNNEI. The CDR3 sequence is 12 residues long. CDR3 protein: CASSEAPGELFF. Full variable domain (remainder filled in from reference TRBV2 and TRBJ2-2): EPEVTQTPSHQVTQMGQEVILRCVPISNHLYFYWYRQILGQKVEFLVSFYNNEISEKSEIFDDQFSVERPDGSNFTLKIRSTKLEDSAMYFCASSEAPGELFFGEGSRLTVL.

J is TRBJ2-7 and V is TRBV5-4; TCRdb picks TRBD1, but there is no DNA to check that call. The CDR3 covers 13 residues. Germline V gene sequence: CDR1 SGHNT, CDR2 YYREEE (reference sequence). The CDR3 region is CASSQGISYEQYF.

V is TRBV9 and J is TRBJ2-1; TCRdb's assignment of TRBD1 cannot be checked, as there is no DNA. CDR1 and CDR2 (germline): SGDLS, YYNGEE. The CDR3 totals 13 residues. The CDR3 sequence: CASSGGGYNEQFF.

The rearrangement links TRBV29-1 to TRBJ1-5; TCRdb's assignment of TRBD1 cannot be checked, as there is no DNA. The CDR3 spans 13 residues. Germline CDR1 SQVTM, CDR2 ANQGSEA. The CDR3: CSVDPGANQPQHF. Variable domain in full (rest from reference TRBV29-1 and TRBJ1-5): SAVISQKPSRDICQRGTSLTIQCQVDSQVTMMFWYRQQPGQSLTLIATANQGSEATYESGFVIDKFPISRPNLTFSTLTVSNMSPEDSSIYLCSVDPGANQPQHFGDGTRLSIL.

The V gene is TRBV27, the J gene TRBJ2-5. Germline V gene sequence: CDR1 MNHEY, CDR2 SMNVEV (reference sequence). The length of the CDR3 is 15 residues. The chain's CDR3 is CASSSFDRDQETQYF.

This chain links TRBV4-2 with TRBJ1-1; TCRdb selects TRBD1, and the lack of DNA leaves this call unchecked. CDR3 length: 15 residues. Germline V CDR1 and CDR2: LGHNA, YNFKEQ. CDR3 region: CASSPHRGENTEAFF.

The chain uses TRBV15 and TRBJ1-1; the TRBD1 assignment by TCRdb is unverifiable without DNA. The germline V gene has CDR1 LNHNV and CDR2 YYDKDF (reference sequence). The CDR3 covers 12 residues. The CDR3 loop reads CATSPGATEAFF.

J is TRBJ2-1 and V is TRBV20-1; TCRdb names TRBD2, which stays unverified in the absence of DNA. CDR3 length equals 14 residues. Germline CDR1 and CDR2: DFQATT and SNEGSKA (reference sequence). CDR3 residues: CSAHGLAGPNEQFF.

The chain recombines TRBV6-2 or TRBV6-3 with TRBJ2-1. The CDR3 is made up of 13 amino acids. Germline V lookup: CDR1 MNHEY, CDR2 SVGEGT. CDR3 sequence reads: CASSLGPIDEQFF.